This T cell receptor (beta chain) comes out of a study of T-cell reconstitution after alpha-beta-depleted transplantation in children. Germline CDR1 DFQATT, CDR2 SNEGSKA (reference sequence). Deletions cut 6 bases from V and 4 bases from J, with 17 bases between. The length of the CDR3 is 14 residues. This clonotype was picked up a small number of times. Construction of the TCRbeta library involved unique molecular identifiers. TCRdb independently ran MiXCR on the PCR reads; one entry per CDR3 protein. Among about 410,000 distinct CDR3 sequences, about a fifth were seen once, and the ten largest hold 3% to 4%.

The V gene is TRBV20-1, the J gene TRBJ2-3; D might be TRBD1 or TRBD2, each matching 6 bases. This receptor was identified in a human donor who donated a stem cell graft to a child with acute myeloid leukemia. Specimen: PBMCs from the stem cell graft donor, collected from the stem cell graft. The CDR3 DNA is TGCAGTGCGAGGGGACGGGGGCGTCCAGATACGCAGTATTTT. Amino acid sequence: CSARGRGRPDTQYF.